One T cell receptor (beta chain) is described in this entry. This clonotype appeared a few times. It has no known antigen specificity. Base qualities are not provided; no much larger clone lies one nucleotide away. Only healthy Caucasian donors were included. The twin cohort consisted of three pairs of female monozygotic twins, all aged 18 to 29 years. Positive isolation kits from Invitrogen were used to isolate CD4+ and CD8+ T cell populations. These data belong to a study of identical twins (TCRdb year 2016). With regard to the full study: The study deep-sequenced TCR alpha and beta repertoires from monozygotic twins, unrelated adults of various ages and cord blood to test whether fetal clonotypes persist. Replicate twin experiments were performed at different times using different library preparation protocols to rule out contamination.

The library was produced with 5' RACE. Sequencer: Illumina HiSeq 2000. A universal primer binding site was added through template switching, and the final cDNA carried a unique molecular identifier so that TCR cDNA molecules could be counted accurately. Specific primers in the conserved constant-segment region were used to synthesize first-strand cDNA for the TCR alpha and beta chains. Each cDNA library was double barcoded, with a SMART-Mk sample barcode plus Illumina barcodes, to control for contamination. TruSeq adapter sequences and Illumina sample barcodes were added in two successive PCR steps. TCR alpha and beta cDNA libraries were sequenced on the Illumina HiSeq platform with custom primers. The source study handled its data this way. MiGEC processed the raw reads to extract unique molecular identifiers, while MiXCR was used to determine the CDR3 positions. For each individual, recombination models were inferred using an EM algorithm with the repgenHMM and IGoR tools. The tcR package in R was used for shared clonotype analysis, with sharing normalized by the product of cloneset sizes. To study raw recombination without the effects of thymic and clonal selection, out-of-frame nonproductive sequences were analyzed. TCRdb reworked the public reads: Q25 trimming with fastp, MiXCR clone assembly, productive beta chains retained. Every distinct CDR3 protein forms one entry, paired with its most common genes and DNA. None of the V and J calls come from the authors' own analysis; TCRdb made them. Across this sample there are 310,000 or so distinct CDR3 sequences, with 9.5% seen only once. The top ten clones comprise roughly 7% of the sample.

The paper as a whole reports these results and caveats: Compared with coincidental sharing between unrelated individuals, an excess of low generation-probability sequences was observed among out-of-frame TCR alpha sequences shared between twins. Because the same donors could not be followed over many years, conclusions were based on cross-sectional statistical analysis. A weaker excess of twin sharing was found in beta out-of-frame sequences because the signal-to-noise ratio was lowered by fewer shared sequences. Fewer insertions were carried by abundant cord blood beta clonotypes; a weaker similar trend was observed in young adult naive repertoires, while no such trend was observed in memory repertoires. Out-of-frame TCR alpha sharing in monozygotic twins was systematically underestimated by recombination models, whereas sharing between unrelated individuals was in agreement with the recombination models. Zero-insertion analyses could be partly confounded by invariant T cells such as MAIT and iNKT, although diverse VJ usage argued against such confounding for most clonotypes.

The data also belong to a second study, concerning yellow fever vaccine responses in identical twins. From the second report: According to the authors, in identical twins the way T cells responded to vaccination appeared partly convergent and partly personalized. In identical twins, the study followed T cell clones that responded to the vaccine with precision.

The specimen sequenced was CD8+ T cells sorted from blood. The receptor comes from a woman between 18 and 29 years old in good health.

The encoded CDR3 is CASSQDSRGLYNEQFF. At the DNA level, the sequence is TGTGCCAGCAGCCAAGATTCGCGGGGACTCTACAATGAGCAGTTCTTC. This sequence uses TRBV14 and TRBJ2-1; 6 matching bases give a weak D call of TRBD2. CDR1 SGHDN and CDR2 FVKESK were looked up in the germline V gene. CDR3 length: 16 amino acids, cysteine to phenylalanine. Only the CDR3 region is kept as DNA, spanning 48 bases read in frame from base 1. Trimming costs V 0 bases and J 3 bases, and their ends lie 12 bases apart.